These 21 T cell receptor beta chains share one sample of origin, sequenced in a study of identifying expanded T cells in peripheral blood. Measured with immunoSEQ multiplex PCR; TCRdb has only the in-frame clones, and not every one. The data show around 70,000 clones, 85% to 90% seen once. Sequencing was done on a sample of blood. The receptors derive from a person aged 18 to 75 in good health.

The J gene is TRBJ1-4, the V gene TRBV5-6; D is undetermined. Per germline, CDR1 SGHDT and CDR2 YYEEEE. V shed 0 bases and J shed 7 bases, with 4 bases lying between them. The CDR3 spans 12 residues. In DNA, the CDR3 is TGTGCCAGCAGCTTGGGTCGTGAAAAACTGTTTTTT. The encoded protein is CASSLGREKLFF.

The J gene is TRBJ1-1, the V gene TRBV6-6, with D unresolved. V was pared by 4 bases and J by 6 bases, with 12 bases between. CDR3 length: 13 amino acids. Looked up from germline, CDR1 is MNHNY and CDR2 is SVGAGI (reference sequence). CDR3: CASSSPTGAEAFF. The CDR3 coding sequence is TGTGCCAGCAGTTCGCCGACCGGCGCTGAAGCTTTCTTT.

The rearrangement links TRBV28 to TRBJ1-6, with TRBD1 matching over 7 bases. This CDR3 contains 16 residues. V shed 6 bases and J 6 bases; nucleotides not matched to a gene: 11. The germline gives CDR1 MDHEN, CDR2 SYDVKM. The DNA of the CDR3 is TGTGCCAGCAGGGAATCAGACAGGGCACCTAATTCACCCCTCCACTTT. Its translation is CASRESDRAPNSPLHF.

The CDR3 DNA reads as TGTGCCAGCGCCGGCCCGGCCAGTAATGAAAAACTGTTTTTT. It codes for CASAGPASNEKLFF. The gene calls are TRBV6-5 and TRBJ1-4, with D uncertain. Germline CDR1 and CDR2: MNHEY and SVGAGI. Trimming pared 8 bases from V and 4 bases from J, leaving 14 bases between. This CDR3 is 14 amino acids long.

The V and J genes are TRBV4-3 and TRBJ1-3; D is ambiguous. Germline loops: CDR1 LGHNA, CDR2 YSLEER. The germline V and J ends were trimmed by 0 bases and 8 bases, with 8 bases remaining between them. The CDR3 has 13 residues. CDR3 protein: CASSQDRRDTIYF. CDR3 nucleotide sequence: TGCGCCAGCAGCCAAGACCGCCGGGACACCATATATTTT.

CDR3 residues: CASSPADAGGAFF. The CDR3 nucleotides read TGTGCCAGCAGCCCAGCGGACGCCGGTGGAGCTTTCTTT. The chain recombines TRBV6-5 with TRBJ1-1; D is undetermined. The CDR3 runs 13 residues. Germline V gene sequence: CDR1 MNHEY, CDR2 SVGAGI. Trimming removed 6 bases from V and 10 bases from J, with 18 bases in between.

The CDR3 here is CASSQLGQGGDTEAFF. In nucleotides, the CDR3 is TGCGCCAGCAGCCAGTTGGGGCAAGGAGGGGACACTGAAGCTTTCTTT. J is TRBJ1-1 and V is TRBV5-1, with a possible D match to TRBD1 (5 bases). V shed 4 bases and J shed 3 bases, with 19 bases lying between them. The germline CDR1 and CDR2 sequences are SGHRS and YFSETQ. The CDR3 length is 16 residues. Based on the CDR3 plus reference TRBV5-1 and TRBJ1-1, the full variable domain is KAGVTQTPRYLIKTRGQQVTLSCSPISGHRSVSWYQQTPGQGLQFLFEYFSETQRNKGNFPGRFSGRQFSNSRSEMNVSTLELGDSALYLCASSQLGQGGDTEAFFGQGTRLTVV.

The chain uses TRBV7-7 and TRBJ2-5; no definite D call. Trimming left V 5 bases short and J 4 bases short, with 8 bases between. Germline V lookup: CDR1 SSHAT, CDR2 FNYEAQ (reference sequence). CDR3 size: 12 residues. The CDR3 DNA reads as TGTGCCAGCAGCCCCCTATCAGAGACCCAGTACTTC. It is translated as CASSPLSETQYF.

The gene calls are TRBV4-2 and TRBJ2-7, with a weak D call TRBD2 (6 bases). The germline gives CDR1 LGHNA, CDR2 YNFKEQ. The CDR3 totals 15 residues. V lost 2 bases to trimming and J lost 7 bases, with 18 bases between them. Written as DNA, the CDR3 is TGTGCCAGCAGCCAACTAGGGACGGGAGTGGGGGAGCAGTACTTC. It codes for CASSQLGTGVGEQYF.

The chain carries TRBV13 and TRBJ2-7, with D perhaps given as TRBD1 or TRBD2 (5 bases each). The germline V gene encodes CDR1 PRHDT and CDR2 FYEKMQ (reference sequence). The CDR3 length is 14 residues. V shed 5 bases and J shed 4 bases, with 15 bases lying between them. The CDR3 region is CASSGRGRVYEQYF. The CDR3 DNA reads TGTGCCAGCAGCGGACGGGGCAGGGTTTACGAGCAGTACTTC.

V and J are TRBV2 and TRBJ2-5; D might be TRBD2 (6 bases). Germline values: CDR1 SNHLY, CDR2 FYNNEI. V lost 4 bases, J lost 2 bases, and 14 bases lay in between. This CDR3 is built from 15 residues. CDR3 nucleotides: TGTGCCAGCAGTGTTTTGGGGGGTCTACAAGAGACCCAGTACTTC. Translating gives CASSVLGGLQETQYF.

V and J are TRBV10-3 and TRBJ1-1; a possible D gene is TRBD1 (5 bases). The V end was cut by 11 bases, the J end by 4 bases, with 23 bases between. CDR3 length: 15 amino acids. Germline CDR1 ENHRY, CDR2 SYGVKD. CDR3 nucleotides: TGTGCCTCGGTGGGCAGGGCCGTCGGGGGCACTGAAGCTTTCTTT. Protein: CASVGRAVGGTEAFF.

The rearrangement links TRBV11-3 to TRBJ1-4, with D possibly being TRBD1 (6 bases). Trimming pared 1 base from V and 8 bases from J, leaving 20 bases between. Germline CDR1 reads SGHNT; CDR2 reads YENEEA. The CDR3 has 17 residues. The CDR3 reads CASSLASWDIPEEKLFF. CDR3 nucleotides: TGTGCCAGCAGCTTAGCGAGCTGGGACATCCCTGAAGAAAAACTGTTTTTT.

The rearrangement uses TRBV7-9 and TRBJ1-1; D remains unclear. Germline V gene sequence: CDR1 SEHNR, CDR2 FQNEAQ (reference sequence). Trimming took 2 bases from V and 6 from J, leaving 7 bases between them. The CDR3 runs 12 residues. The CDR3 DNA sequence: TGTGCCAGCAGCTTAATCATCCCTGAAGCTTTCTTT. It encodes CASSLIIPEAFF.

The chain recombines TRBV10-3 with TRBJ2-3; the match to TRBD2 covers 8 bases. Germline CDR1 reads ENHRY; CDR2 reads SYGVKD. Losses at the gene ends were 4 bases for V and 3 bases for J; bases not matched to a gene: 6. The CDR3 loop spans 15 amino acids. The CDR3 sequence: CAISALGLGTDTQYF. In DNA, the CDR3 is TGTGCCATCAGTGCCCTGGGACTAGGTACAGATACGCAGTATTTT.

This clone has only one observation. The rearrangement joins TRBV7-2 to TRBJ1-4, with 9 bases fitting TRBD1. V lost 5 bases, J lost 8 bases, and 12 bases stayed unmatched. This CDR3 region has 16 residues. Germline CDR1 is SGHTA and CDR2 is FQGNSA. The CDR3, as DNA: TGTGCCAGCAGCAAAAATTGGGACAGGGCGAGGGAAAAACTGTTTTTT. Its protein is CASSKNWDRAREKLFF. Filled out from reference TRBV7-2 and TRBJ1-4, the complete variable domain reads GAGVSQSPSNKVTEKGKDVELRCDPISGHTALYWYRQSLGQGLEFLIYFQGNSAPDKSGLPSDRFSAERTGGSVSTLTIQRTQQEDSAVYLCASSKNWDRAREKLFFGSGTQLSVL.

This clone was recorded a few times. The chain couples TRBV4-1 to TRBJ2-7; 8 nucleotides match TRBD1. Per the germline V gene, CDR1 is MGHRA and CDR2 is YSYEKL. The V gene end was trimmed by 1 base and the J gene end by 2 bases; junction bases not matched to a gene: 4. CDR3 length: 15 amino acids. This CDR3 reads CASSQAGTGAYEQYF. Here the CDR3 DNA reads TGCGCCAGCAGCCAAGCAGGGACAGGAGCCTACGAGCAGTACTTC.

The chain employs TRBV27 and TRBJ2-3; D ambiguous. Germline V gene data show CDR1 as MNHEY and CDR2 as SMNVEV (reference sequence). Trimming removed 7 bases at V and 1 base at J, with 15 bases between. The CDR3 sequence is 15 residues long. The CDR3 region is CASNNPWAGTDTQYF. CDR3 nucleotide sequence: TGTGCCAGCAATAACCCGTGGGCCGGCACAGATACGCAGTATTTT.

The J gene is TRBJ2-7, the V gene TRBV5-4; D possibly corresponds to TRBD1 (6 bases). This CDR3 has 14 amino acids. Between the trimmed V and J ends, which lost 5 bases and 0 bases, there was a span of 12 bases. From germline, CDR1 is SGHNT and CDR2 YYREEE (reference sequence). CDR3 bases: TGTGCCAGCAGGAAGGGGGAAACCTCCTACGAGCAGTACTTC. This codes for CASRKGETSYEQYF.

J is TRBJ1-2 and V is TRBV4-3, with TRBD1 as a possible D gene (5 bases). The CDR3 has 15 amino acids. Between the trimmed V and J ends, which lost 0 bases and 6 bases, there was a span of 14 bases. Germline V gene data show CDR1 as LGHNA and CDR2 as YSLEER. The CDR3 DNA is TGCGCCAGCAGCCAAGAGGGCAAGGGGTATGATGGCTACACCTTC. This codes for CASSQEGKGYDGYTF.

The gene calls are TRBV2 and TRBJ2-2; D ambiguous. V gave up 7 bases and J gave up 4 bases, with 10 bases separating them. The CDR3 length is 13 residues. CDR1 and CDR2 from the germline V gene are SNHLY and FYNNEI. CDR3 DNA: TGTGCCAGCACCGACGACTTCACCGGGGAGCTGTTTTTT. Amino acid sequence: CASTDDFTGELFF.